The 8 T cell receptor beta chains given below trace back to one sample, sequenced in a study of shared clonotypes between healthy human individuals. Here immunoSEQ multiplex PCR was the method, and the copy in TCRdb shows in-frame clones only, minus some. The repertoire holds some 1,600,000 clones, 95% to 99% seen once, with about 0.45% in the top ten. What was sequenced was naive CD4+ T cells sorted from blood. Subset given: CD45RA+ positively selected. The receptor set was obtained from a man aged 25 to 40 in good health.

The rearrangement links TRBV18 to TRBJ2-5, with 11 bases aligning to TRBD2. Germline V gene lookup returns CDR1 KGHSH and CDR2 LQKENI. This CDR3 region has 14 residues. J was trimmed by 5 bases and V by 6 bases; bases with no gene match: 5. CDR3 in amino acids: CASSQTSGSETQYF. The CDR3 nucleotides are TGTGCCAGCTCCCAAACTAGCGGGAGCGAGACCCAGTACTTC.

This clone is a singleton in its sample. V and J are TRBV29-1 and TRBJ1-2; TRBD1 might be the D (6 bases). Germline V gene lookup returns CDR1 SQVTM and CDR2 ANQGSEA. V lost 6 bases to trimming and J lost 2 bases, with 16 bases between them. The CDR3 runs to 14 residues. The CDR3 DNA is TGCAGCGTGATGGGGGCGGAAGGGAACTATGGCTACACCTTC. Translation gives CSVMGAEGNYGYTF.

This sequence joins TRBV5-1 and TRBJ1-5; D uncertain. The germline V gene has CDR1 SGHRS and CDR2 YFSETQ. Trimming pared 0 bases from V and 5 bases from J, leaving 9 bases between. This CDR3 comprises 14 residues. This chain's CDR3 is CASSLGQPHQPQHF. The CDR3 coding sequence is TGCGCCAGCAGCTTGGGTCAGCCTCATCAGCCCCAGCATTTT.

V and J are TRBV5-4 and TRBJ1-2; 10 positions agree with TRBD1. The CDR3 has 16 amino acids. Germline V gene lookup returns CDR1 SGHNT and CDR2 YYREEE (reference sequence). V shed 3 bases and J 5 bases; nucleotides not matched to a gene: 10. The CDR3: CASSSGTGAYGYGYTF. CDR3 bases: TGTGCCAGCAGCTCCGGGACAGGGGCCTATGGGTATGGCTACACCTTC.

The V gene is TRBV5-5, the J gene TRBJ2-1, with TRBD2 identical over 7 bases. The J segment lost 9 bases and the V segment lost 0 bases, leaving 12 bases of the junction unmatched. The CDR3 is 16 residues long. The germline gives CDR1 SGHKS, CDR2 YYEKEE (reference sequence). The CDR3 reads CASSLAAGAAIGEQFF. The CDR3 region has the DNA TGTGCCAGCAGCTTGGCCGCGGGAGCGGCGATTGGTGAGCAGTTCTTC.

CDR3 coding DNA: TGTGCCAGCAGCCGTCCGGGACAGGGTTTCTACGAGCAGTACTTC. Amino acids: CASSRPGQGFYEQYF. The rearrangement links TRBV5-4 to TRBJ2-7; 9 nucleotides line up with TRBD1. Germline CDR1 and CDR2: SGHNT and YYREEE (reference sequence). V lost 4 bases, J lost 3 bases, and 8 bases stayed unmatched. The CDR3 sequence is 15 residues long. Drawing the rest from reference TRBV5-4 and TRBJ2-7, the complete variable domain is ETGVTQSPTHLIKTRGQQVTLRCSSQSGHNTVSWYQQALGQGPQFIFQYYREEENGRGNFPPRFSGLQFPNYSSELNVNALELDDSALYLCASSRPGQGFYEQYFGPGTRLTVT.

The chain couples TRBV6-1 to TRBJ2-7; unclear D gene. V lost 6 bases and J 0 bases, leaving 15 bases between the germline ends. The CDR3 has 15 residues. Germline lookup yields CDR1 MNHNS and CDR2 SASEGT. The CDR3 loop reads CASSFRTVDSYEQYF. CDR3 in DNA: TGTGCCAGCAGCTTCCGGACGGTGGACTCCTACGAGCAGTACTTC.

V gene TRBV9 combines with J gene TRBJ2-5; 9 bases are a match to TRBD1. The CDR3 is 15 amino acids. Germline CDR1 SGDLS, CDR2 YYNGEE. The J segment lost 5 bases and the V segment lost 3 bases, leaving 8 bases of the junction unmatched. CDR3 residues: CASSAGQGIVETQYF. The CDR3 region has the DNA TGTGCCAGCAGCGCGGGACAGGGAATAGTGGAGACCCAGTACTTC. Full variable domain (outside the CDR3, taken from reference TRBV9 and TRBJ2-5): DSGVTQTPKHLITATGQRVTLRCSPRSGDLSVYWYQQSLDQGLQFLIQYYNGEERAKGNILERFSAQQFPDLHSELNLSSLELGDSALYFCASSAGQGIVETQYFGPGTRLLVL.